Shown below are 5 T cell receptor beta chains from a single sample sequenced in a study of T cells in localized non-small cell lung cancer. Assay: immunoSEQ multiplex PCR; the TCRdb copy retains only in-frame clones and omits some. The top ten clones hold 8% to 10% of a sample with approximately 76,000 clones, approximately 80% of them seen once. Source: peripheral blood, taken before any cancer treatment. The receptors here all came from a female donor older than 55 with stage I lung adenocarcinoma.

The chain has TRBV7-2 and TRBJ2-7; 10 bases are shared with TRBD2. The CDR3 length is 16 residues. The trim removed 5 bases at V and 3 bases at J, leaving 10 bases unmatched. The germline CDR1 and CDR2 sequences are SGHTA and FQGNSA. CDR3 DNA sequence: TGTGCCAGCAGCCGGGCTGGACTAGCGGCAAACTACGAGCAGTACTTC. Protein product: CASSRAGLAANYEQYF. The whole variable domain, remainder taken from reference TRBV7-2 and TRBJ2-7, is GAGVSQSPSNKVTEKGKDVELRCDPISGHTALYWYRQSLGQGLEFLIYFQGNSAPDKSGLPSDRFSAERTGGSVSTLTIQRTQQEDSAVYLCASSRAGLAANYEQYFGPGTRLTVT.

This chain joins TRBV11-2 and TRBJ2-5; 11 bases are shared with TRBD2. The CDR3 runs 15 residues. Per germline, CDR1 SGHAT and CDR2 FQNNGV. The V segment lost 5 bases and the J segment 4 bases; nucleotides outside the gene matches: 6. The CDR3, as DNA: TGTGCCAGCAGCAGTAATAGCGGGAGGGCAGAGACCCAGTACTTC. It is translated as CASSSNSGRAETQYF.

This chain connects TRBV28 to TRBJ2-1; D ambiguous. V lost 2 bases, J lost 8 bases, and 10 bases lay in between. Germline assignment: CDR1 MDHEN and CDR2 SYDVKM. The CDR3 totals 13 residues. The CDR3 DNA follows: TGTGCCAGCAGTTTACCAAACGGTGATGAGCAGTTCTTC. It translates to CASSLPNGDEQFF.

This clone was detected once. The V call is TRBV7-9, the J call TRBJ2-3; no firm D call. The V end was cut by 8 bases, the J end by 0 bases, with 6 bases between. The germline V gene encodes CDR1 SEHNR and CDR2 FQNEAQ (reference sequence). This CDR3 is built from 12 residues. The CDR3 nucleotides are TGTGCCAGCCTTACTAGCACAGATACGCAGTATTTT. Protein product: CASLTSTDTQYF.

The chain has TRBV19 and TRBJ1-2, with D unresolved. Germline assignment: CDR1 LNHDA and CDR2 SQIVND (reference sequence). The germline V and J ends were trimmed by 9 bases and 0 bases, with 17 bases remaining between them. This CDR3 is built from 15 residues. The CDR3 region has the DNA TGTGCCAGCTCTTTGGGGAGCAGAGCTAACTATGGCTACACCTTC. Amino acids: CASSLGSRANYGYTF.